Each of the 18 T cell receptor beta chains below was sequenced from the same sample in a study of T cells in Graves' hyperthyroidism and ophthalmopathy. TCR beta CDR3 region amplification was performed from RNA transcripts. In the first-round RT-PCR of the TCR CDR3, the HTBI primer set was used. Using its own MiXCR run on the multiplex PCR reads, TCRdb lists one record per CDR3 protein. The data show almost 500,000 distinct CDR3 sequences, about 20% seen once. The sequenced sample consisted of blood. These receptors originate from a woman in her sixties or seventies with Graves' ophthalmopathy.

The J gene is TRBJ2-3, the V gene TRBV7-2, with D hard to call. Trimming removed 3 bases from V and 0 bases from J, with 13 bases in between. CDR3 length: 16 amino acids. Germline-derived CDR1 and CDR2 are SGHTA and FQGNSA. Here the CDR3 reads CASSFPRAFSTDTQYF. The CDR3 region has the DNA TGTGCCAGCAGCTTCCCCCGAGCGTTTAGCACAGATACGCAGTATTTT.

This chain connects TRBV20-1 to TRBJ2-3, with 11 bases identical to TRBD2. CDR1 is DFQATT and CDR2 is SNEGSKA in the germline V gene (reference sequence). V gave up 3 bases and J gave up 2 bases; unmatched junction bases: 13. The CDR3 runs to 18 residues. CDR3 DNA sequence: TGCAGTGCTAGGGGGGGCCCTAGCGGGGGGATGCCCACAGATACGCAGTATTTT. Translating gives CSARGGPSGGMPTDTQYF.

V gene TRBV6-1 combines with J gene TRBJ2-7; D may be TRBD2 (5 bases). The CDR3 contains 10 residues. V gave up 10 bases and J gave up 3 bases, with 7 bases separating them. Germline V gene data show CDR1 as MNHNS and CDR2 as SASEGT. For the CDR3, the DNA is TGTGCCACAGGACTCTACGAGCAGTACTTC. Encoded protein: CATGLYEQYF.

The chain carries TRBV28 and TRBJ2-2; 8 bases are shared with TRBD1. The CDR3 is made up of 15 amino acids. V was clipped by 6 bases and J by 1 base; unmatched bases: 4. Germline CDR1 and CDR2: MDHEN and SYDVKM. CDR3 DNA: TGTGCCAGCAGAAAAGGGACAGGGAACACCGGGGAGCTGTTTTTT. This codes for CASRKGTGNTGELFF. The full variable domain, its missing parts supplied by reference TRBV28 and TRBJ2-2, is DVKVTQSSRYLVKRTGEKVFLECVQDMDHENMFWYRQDPGLGLRLIYFSYDVKMKEKGDIPEGYSVSREKKERFSLILESASTNQTSMYLCASRKGTGNTGELFFGEGSRLTVL.

A remark on this clonotype: A much larger clonotype is one base distant, so this may be a read error. The V gene is TRBV13, the J gene TRBJ2-1; 8 bases line up with TRBD2. J was trimmed by 7 bases and V by 9 bases; bases with no gene match: 17. The germline CDR1 and CDR2 sequences are PRHDT and FYEKMQ (reference sequence). The CDR3 loop spans 16 amino acids. CDR3 bases: TGTGCCAGGAGCCCCCCGAACGGGAGGGCGGTGAATGAGCAGTTCTTC. It is translated as CARSPPNGRAVNEQFF. The complete variable domain, with remaining parts taken from reference TRBV13 and TRBJ2-1, reads AAGVIQSPRHLIKEKRETATLKCYPIPRHDTVYWYQQGPGQDPQFLISFYEKMQSDKGSIPDRFSAQQFSDYHSELNMSSLELGDSALYFCARSPPNGRAVNEQFFGPGTRLTVL.

This clonotype was counted only a few times. The chain carries TRBV7-9 and TRBJ2-3; 10 nucleotides match TRBD2. Germline assignment: CDR1 SEHNR and CDR2 FQNEAQ (reference sequence). This CDR3 has 17 amino acids. J gave up 1 base and V 0 bases, and 4 bases lay outside the gene matches. The CDR3 DNA reads as TGTGCCAGCAGCTTAGCTAAAGGACTAGCGGGCACAGATACGCAGTATTTT. It translates to CASSLAKGLAGTDTQYF.

This clonotype was seen a handful of times. This sequence joins TRBV24-1 and TRBJ1-1, with D possibly matching TRBD1 (5 bases). The V gene's germline CDR1 is KGHDR and CDR2 SFDVKD. Trimming pared 6 bases from V and 7 bases from J, leaving 23 bases between. The CDR3 covers 16 residues. The chain's CDR3 is CATSPRGGTSQVEAFF. CDR3 DNA sequence: TGTGCCACCAGTCCCCGGGGGGGGACCTCGCAAGTTGAAGCTTTCTTT.

This clonotype showed up just a few times. The chain recombines TRBV20-1 with TRBJ2-5; 13 bases agree with TRBD2. The CDR3 extends over 14 amino acids. After removal of 6 bases from V and 5 bases from J, the junction contained 6 bases not matched to a gene. The germline V gene encodes CDR1 DFQATT and CDR2 SNEGSKA (reference sequence). The chain's CDR3 is CSARTLAGGETQYF. CDR3 sequence (DNA): TGCAGTGCAAGAACACTAGCGGGGGGGGAGACCCAGTACTTC.

In regard to this clonotype: A read error may be the cause here, since a much bigger clone is one base away. The gene calls are TRBV7-9 and TRBJ2-7, with 9 bases that match TRBD1. Germline lookup yields CDR1 SEHNR and CDR2 FQNEAQ (reference sequence). V was pared by 5 bases and J by 1 base, with 3 bases of the junction left unmatched. The CDR3 length is 14 residues. CDR3 sequence reads: CASSNGTGSYEQYF. DNA of the CDR3: TGTGCCAGCAGCAACGGGACAGGGTCCTACGAGCAGTACTTC. The complete variable domain, with remaining parts taken from reference TRBV7-9 and TRBJ2-7, reads DTGVSQNPRHKITKRGQNVTFRCDPISEHNRLYWYRQTLGQGPEFLTYFQNEAQLEKSRLLSDRFSAERPKGSFSTLEIQRTEQGDSAMYLCASSNGTGSYEQYFGPGTRLTVT.

V is TRBV19 and J is TRBJ1-2, with no clear D. The V gene lost 3 bases and the J gene lost 8 bases, with 19 bases spanning the gap. The CDR3 is 15 amino acids. Germline V gene sequence: CDR1 LNHDA, CDR2 SQIVND (reference sequence). The DNA of the CDR3 is TGTGCCAGTAGTATCGGGTCGGTAGGGAATGGCGGCTACACCTTC. Protein sequence: CASSIGSVGNGGYTF. The entire variable domain, with the rest obtained from reference TRBV19 and TRBJ1-2, is as follows: DGGITQSPKYLFRKEGQNVTLSCEQNLNHDAMYWYRQDPGQGLRLIYYSQIVNDFQKGDIAEGYSVSREKKESFPLTVTSAQKNPTAFYLCASSIGSVGNGGYTFGSGTRLTVV.

This clonotype was found a few times. The chain couples TRBV2 to TRBJ2-7; tentative D call: TRBD2 (6 bases). This CDR3 is 16 amino acids long. The V gene lost 3 bases and the J gene lost 0 bases, with 15 bases spanning the gap. Germline CDR1 reads SNHLY; CDR2 reads FYNNEI. The CDR3 bases are TGTGCCAGCAGTGATATTAAGACTAGTAGCTCCTACGAGCAGTACTTC. As protein: CASSDIKTSSSYEQYF.

This clonotype was picked up a small number of times. The chain joins TRBV6-2 or TRBV6-3 to TRBJ1-6; no reliable D call. Germline lookup yields CDR1 MNHEY and CDR2 SVGEGT. The CDR3 spans 15 residues. V shed 2 bases and J shed 10 bases, with 15 bases lying between them. CDR3 region: CASSYVSGLRSPLHF. The DNA for the CDR3 is TGTGCCAGCAGTTACGTGTCGGGTCTACGGTCACCCCTCCACTTT.

This clonotype was picked up a small number of times. The genes are TRBV5-1 and TRBJ2-7; TRBD1 matches 8 bases. Germline V lookup: CDR1 SGHRS, CDR2 YFSETQ. The CDR3 spans 15 residues. After removal of 4 bases from V and 3 bases from J, the junction contained 9 bases not matched to a gene. As DNA, the CDR3 is TGCGCCAGCAGCCCAAGGACAGGGTCTCTCTACGAGCAGTACTTC. Translation gives CASSPRTGSLYEQYF.

The chain joins TRBV25-1 to TRBJ1-2; 7 bases map to TRBD1. The CDR3 is 14 amino acids. Germline V gene sequence: CDR1 MGHDK, CDR2 SYGVNS. Germline trimming cut 4 bases from V and 8 bases from J; bases unmatched to any gene: 10. The CDR3 protein is CASSVAGGLGGYTF. DNA for the CDR3: TGTGCCAGCAGTGTGGCAGGGGGACTGGGCGGCTACACCTTC.

The chain couples TRBV20-1 to TRBJ1-2, with D possibly TRBD1 on 5 matching bases. Trimming took 2 bases from V and 5 from J, leaving 12 bases between them. Looked up from germline, CDR1 is DFQATT and CDR2 is SNEGSKA (reference sequence). The length of the CDR3 is 13 residues. The chain's CDR3 is CSARKAGTYGYTF. The CDR3, as DNA: TGCAGTGCTAGAAAGGCAGGGACGTATGGCTACACCTTC.

The chain joins TRBV20-1 to TRBJ2-5; TRBD2 agrees at 16 bases. Germline V gene lookup returns CDR1 DFQATT and CDR2 SNEGSKA (reference sequence). Trimming at V came to 5 bases and at J to 2 bases, leaving 2 bases not matched to a gene. This CDR3 has 15 amino acids. Written as DNA, the CDR3 is TGCAGTGCTCAGGGACTAGCGGGAGGGCAAGAGACCCAGTACTTC. The encoded protein is CSAQGLAGGQETQYF.

This clonotype was seen ten or more times. The J gene is TRBJ2-7, the V gene TRBV7-3; 7 nucleotides align to TRBD1. Trimming took 2 bases from V and 5 from J; bases not matched to a gene: 3. The CDR3 is 13 residues long. In germline, CDR1 is SGHTA, CDR2 FQGTGA. DNA for the CDR3: TGTGCCAGCAGCTTAGAGGGGGCGGACGAGCAGTACTTC. Protein: CASSLEGADEQYF. Combining the CDR3 with reference TRBV7-3 and TRBJ2-7 gives the whole variable domain GAGVSQTPSNKVTEKGKYVELRCDPISGHTALYWYRQSLGQGPEFLIYFQGTGAADDSGLPNDRFFAVRPEGSVSTLKIQRTERGDSAVYLCASSLEGADEQYFGPGTRLTVT.

This clonotype showed up many times. The genes are TRBV6-1 and TRBJ1-1, with 7 nucleotides matching TRBD1. Germline assignment: CDR1 MNHNS and CDR2 SASEGT. The CDR3 contains 16 residues. V lost 10 bases, J lost 1 base, and 15 bases stayed unmatched. The CDR3 loop reads CATPEREGAANTEAFF. The CDR3 coding sequence is TGTGCCACCCCTGAGCGGGAGGGGGCGGCGAACACTGAAGCTTTCTTT.